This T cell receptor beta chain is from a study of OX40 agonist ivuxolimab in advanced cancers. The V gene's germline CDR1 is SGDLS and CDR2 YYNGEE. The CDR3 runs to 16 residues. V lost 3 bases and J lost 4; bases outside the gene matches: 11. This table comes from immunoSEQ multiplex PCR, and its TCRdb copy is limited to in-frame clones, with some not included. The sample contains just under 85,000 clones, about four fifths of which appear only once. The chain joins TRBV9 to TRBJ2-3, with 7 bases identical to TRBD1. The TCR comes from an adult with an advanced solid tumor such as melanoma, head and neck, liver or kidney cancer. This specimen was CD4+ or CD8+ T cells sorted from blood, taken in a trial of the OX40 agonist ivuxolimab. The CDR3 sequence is CASSATGTVTSDTQYF. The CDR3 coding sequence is TGTGCCAGCAGCGCTACCGGGACAGTGACCTCAGATACGCAGTATTTT.